This T cell receptor beta chain was identified during a study of blood T cell repertoires in COVID-19 (dated by TCRdb to 2020 to 2022). Study-level background: Collaborator samples came from the United States, Italy and Spain and covered acute and convalescent phases of COVID-19. The prospective study material was composed of cDNA or gDNA derived from T cells, B-cell-depleted T cells, or PBMCs. The dataset comprised deeply sampled blood TCRbeta repertoires from subjects exposed to, actively infected with, or recovered from COVID-19. The repertoires were made available in a free public database intended to serve as a resource for research on the immune response to SARS-CoV-2. Samples were obtained from the ongoing ImmuneRACE study (first 160 participants) and from roughly 1,300 subjects provided by 6 global collaborators. A de-identified subject ID, COVID-19 status, age in years and sex were almost always included in the sample metadata. Where available, HLA class I and class II types were taken from metadata supplied by the sample provider and were not determined by assay-based typing.

A second Seattle source provided samples from volunteer blood donors who had recovered from COVID-19. The collaborating institutions used their own protocols to collect whole blood in K2EDTA tubes. For TCRbeta analysis, collaborator samples were shipped as frozen whole blood, as isolated PBMCs, or as DNA extracted from either sample type. From cysteine to phenylalanine, the CDR3 is 13 amino acids long. Of the read, only the CDR3 DNA is kept; its 39 bases are in frame from base 1. V and J are trimmed by 5 bases and 5 bases, and the gene matches miss 0 bases of the junction. A note on this clone: Its antigen remains unidentified. There are no base qualities to consult, and no much larger clone falls within one base.

TCRbeta CDR3 regions were amplified from genomic DNA by means of the immunoSEQ Assay, a bias-controlled multiplex PCR. In the original analysis: Nucleated cell counts per sample were estimated from amplification of reference gene primers within the assay. Sequence reads were collapsed and filtered to measure the absolute abundance of every unique TCRbeta CDR3 rearrangement. For each sample, productive Simpson clonality was calculated as the square root of Simpson's diversity index across productive rearrangements. What TCRdb holds here is the immuneACCESS table cut down to in-frame rearrangements. Part of the clones is not present; checked against another copy, under half of the missing clones reflect an unresolved V gene, and the others are unexplained. The D gene and trimming were derived from the DNA, and the V and J assignments and clone size from that table. The sample profile shows roughly 200,000 clones; approximately 87% of them were found once. In total, the top ten clones hold approximately 6% of the sample.

Study-wide conclusions, independent of this receptor: Clinical and demographic metadata were provided uncurated, with the amount varying by source and participant.

The V and J genes are TRBV12-3 or TRBV12-4 and TRBJ1-5; 10 bases in the junction line up with TRBD1. This sequence originates from a man aged 55 to 70 who had recovered from COVID-19. Sequencing input: peripheral blood. The CDR3: CASSGTGDQPQHF. The base sequence is TGTGCCAGCAGTGGGACAGGGGATCAGCCCCAGCATTTT.